The 24 T cell receptor beta chains below come from one sample, sequenced in a study of T cell changes during pregnancy in multiple sclerosis. Clones were sequenced by immunoSEQ multiplex PCR, and TCRdb holds only the in-frame ones, with some missing. Of tens of thousands of clones listed, about 87% are singletons. The input for sequencing was CD4+ T cells from peripheral blood mononuclear cells, taken in the second trimester of pregnancy. These receptors all stem from a female donor with multiple sclerosis, enrolled in a pregnancy study.

The rearrangement links TRBV4-1 to TRBJ2-2; no clear D gene. The CDR3 sequence is 14 residues long. CDR1 MGHRA and CDR2 YSYEKL come from the germline V gene. Trimming removed 1 base from V and 5 bases from J, with 8 bases in between. The CDR3 is CASSQAERTGELFF. Here the CDR3 DNA reads TGCGCCAGCAGCCAAGCGGAGAGAACCGGGGAGCTGTTTTTT.

The gene calls are TRBV9 and TRBJ2-7; 7 bases are shared with TRBD2. Trimming removed 0 bases from V and 5 bases from J; junction bases left unmatched: 2. Germline V gene data show CDR1 as SGDLS and CDR2 as YYNGEE. This CDR3 comprises 13 residues. The CDR3 DNA sequence: TGTGCCAGCAGCGTAGGACTAGCCCACGAGCAGTACTTC. Protein sequence: CASSVGLAHEQYF. The variable domain in full, with the rest retrieved from reference TRBV9 and TRBJ2-7, is DSGVTQTPKHLITATGQRVTLRCSPRSGDLSVYWYQQSLDQGLQFLIQYYNGEERAKGNILERFSAQQFPDLHSELNLSSLELGDSALYFCASSVGLAHEQYFGPGTRLTVT.

The chain employs TRBV2 and TRBJ2-5, with a tentative D call TRBD2 (7 bases). This CDR3 has 14 amino acids. The germline CDR1 and CDR2 sequences are SNHLY and FYNNEI. CDR3 sequence: CASGEGDTQETQYF. The CDR3 nucleotides are TGTGCTTCGGGGGAGGGGGACACACAAGAGACCCAGTACTTC. Supplemented by reference TRBV2 and TRBJ2-5, the full variable domain reads EPEVTQTPSHQVTQMGQEVILRCVPISNHLYFYWYRQILGQKVEFLVSFYNNEISEKSEIFDDQFSVERPDGSNFTLKIRSTKLEDSAMYFCASGEGDTQETQYFGPGTRLLVL.

The chain has TRBV5-1 and TRBJ2-3; no firm D call. V lost 9 bases and J 1 base, leaving 15 bases between the germline ends. CDR3 size: 14 residues. CDR1 and CDR2 (germline): SGHRS, YFSETQ. The CDR3: CATSEKLRTDTQYF. The DNA for the CDR3 is TGCGCCACCTCTGAAAAGCTGCGCACAGATACGCAGTATTTT.

This chain joins TRBV5-6 and TRBJ1-4; D ambiguous. The CDR3 loop spans 12 amino acids. The ends were cut back, 1 base at V and 10 bases at J, with 8 bases in the middle. Germline values: CDR1 SGHDT, CDR2 YYEEEE. The CDR3 region is CASSLMSGKLFF. The CDR3 region has the DNA TGTGCCAGCAGCTTGATGTCGGGAAAACTGTTTTTT.

V and J are TRBV4-1 and TRBJ1-2; D may be TRBD1 (5 bases). This CDR3 spans 16 amino acids. The germline V and J ends were trimmed by 0 bases and 4 bases, with 15 bases remaining between them. The germline V gene encodes CDR1 MGHRA and CDR2 YSYEKL. CDR3 amino acids: CASSQDLGALSYGYTF. CDR3 nucleotide sequence: TGCGCCAGCAGCCAAGATCTAGGGGCTCTGTCCTATGGCTACACCTTC.

The rearrangement links TRBV30 to TRBJ1-3; 9 bases fit TRBD1. The ends lost 1 base at V and 7 bases at J; junction bases unmatched: 8. This CDR3 has 15 amino acids. The germline V gene encodes CDR1 GTSNPN and CDR2 SVGIG (reference sequence). As DNA, the CDR3 is TGTGCCTGGAGTGACCTGGGACAGGGATACAACACCATATATTTT. It is translated as CAWSDLGQGYNTIYF. Supplemented by reference TRBV30 and TRBJ1-3, the full variable domain reads SQTIHQWPATLVQPVGSPLSLECTVEGTSNPNLYWYRQAAGRGLQLLFYSVGIGQISSEVPQNLSASRPQDRQFILSSKKLLLSDSGFYLCAWSDLGQGYNTIYFGEGSWLTVV.

The rearrangement uses TRBV21-1 and TRBJ1-2; the table's TRBD1 call for D was not verified on the DNA. TRBV21-1 is listed as a pseudogene. The CDR3 runs 14 residues. The CDR3 DNA reads TGTGCCAGCAGCAAGGTGGGACAAGTTCATGGCTACACCTTC. Protein sequence: CASSKVGQVHGYTF.

The chain uses TRBV4-2 and TRBJ2-5, with 10 bases fitting TRBD2. CDR1 LGHNA and CDR2 YNFKEQ come from the germline V gene. Trimming at V came to 4 bases and at J to 3 bases, leaving 14 bases not matched to a gene. This CDR3 comprises 18 residues. CDR3 loop: CASSPSRQVLAGKETQYF. The CDR3 DNA sequence: TGTGCCAGCAGCCCTAGCCGACAGGTACTAGCGGGAAAAGAGACCCAGTACTTC.

The chain carries TRBV2 and TRBJ2-7; 7 bases line up with TRBD1. With 0 bases clipped from V and 2 bases from J, the junction kept 7 bases outside the gene matches. Per germline, CDR1 SNHLY and CDR2 FYNNEI. The CDR3 is 16 residues long. The CDR3 loop reads CASSEALRTGAYEQYF. Written as DNA, the CDR3 is TGTGCCAGCAGTGAAGCGCTTAGGACAGGTGCCTACGAGCAGTACTTC.

J is TRBJ1-5 and V is TRBV19; possible D gene TRBD1, 5 bases. Trimming removed 3 bases from V and 3 bases from J, with 9 bases in between. Germline V gives CDR1 LNHDA, CDR2 SQIVND (reference sequence). This CDR3 region has 14 residues. The DNA of the CDR3 is TGTGCCAGTAGTATGGGGGGGTCCAATCAGCCCCAGCATTTT. Its protein is CASSMGGSNQPQHF.

This rearrangement joins TRBV4-3 to TRBJ2-3, with D possibly being TRBD1 (7 bases). Germline V gene data show CDR1 as LGHNA and CDR2 as YSLEER. This CDR3 has 17 amino acids. Between the trimmed V and J ends, which lost 5 bases and 1 base, there was a span of 19 bases. The CDR3 region is CASSATGRPSGTDTQYF. DNA for the CDR3: TGCGCCAGCAGCGCGACAGGGAGGCCTAGCGGCACAGATACGCAGTATTTT.

The J gene is TRBJ2-1, the V gene TRBV14; 8 bases fit TRBD1. Germline V gene data show CDR1 as SGHDN and CDR2 as FVKESK. V was pared by 2 bases and J by 3 bases, with 21 bases of the junction left unmatched. This CDR3 spans 21 amino acids. The CDR3 DNA reads TGTGCCAGCAGCCAAAGGTCTGCCGGGACAGGTGGGTTCAGGCGCTACAATGAGCAGTTCTTC. Residues: CASSQRSAGTGGFRRYNEQFF.

The table lists this clone with a count of one. The chain uses TRBV5-4 and TRBJ2-7; weak D call: TRBD1 (5 bases). The CDR3 length is 14 residues. Germline V lookup: CDR1 SGHNT, CDR2 YYREEE (reference sequence). Trimming took off 5 bases at V and 6 bases at J, with 18 bases between the two ends. CDR3 sequence: CASSSGNLPTEQYF. The CDR3, as DNA: TGTGCCAGCAGTTCAGGGAATCTTCCTACCGAGCAGTACTTC.

The gene calls are TRBV7-6 and TRBJ2-3; TRBD2 matches 15 bases. This CDR3 is built from 17 residues. CDR1 and CDR2 (germline): SGHVS, FNYEAQ. After removal of 5 bases from V and 2 bases from J, the junction contained 5 bases not matched to a gene. The CDR3, as DNA: TGTGCCAGCAGCATCGGGACTAGCGGGAGGTTCACAGATACGCAGTATTTT. Translated: CASSIGTSGRFTDTQYF.

CDR3 amino acids: CASSVRQRMNTEAFF. CDR3 DNA sequence: TGTGCCAGTAGTGTTAGGCAGCGAATGAACACTGAAGCTTTCTTT. This chain uses TRBV19 with TRBJ1-1; D not certain. Trimming removed 5 bases from V and 0 bases from J, with 13 bases in between. Germline CDR1 and CDR2: LNHDA and SQIVND (reference sequence). The CDR3 sequence is 15 residues long.

Relative to its sample, this clone is medium-sized. Written as DNA, the CDR3 is TGTGCCAGGACAGGGGGCCCTAACTATGGCTACACCTTC. Its protein is CARTGGPNYGYTF. The gene calls are TRBV2 and TRBJ1-2, with 10 bases aligning to TRBD1. Trimming took 9 bases from V and 0 from J; bases not matched to a gene: 1. The CDR3 covers 13 residues. CDR1 and CDR2 (germline): SNHLY, FYNNEI.

In this sample, this clone turned up once. The rearrangement uses TRBV4-2 and TRBJ2-3, with TRBD2 matching over 7 bases. This CDR3 is 15 amino acids long. From germline, CDR1 is LGHNA and CDR2 YNFKEQ. Trimming cost V 0 bases and J 2 bases; bases outside gene matches: 2. The CDR3 DNA is TGTGCCAGCAGCCAAGACGCGGGAGACACAGATACGCAGTATTTT. This encodes CASSQDAGDTDTQYF.

V usage is TRBV14 and J usage is TRBJ2-1; D is perhaps TRBD2 (6 bases). The CDR3 is 15 residues long. Trimming cost V 5 bases and J 6 bases, with 17 bases left between them. The germline CDR1 and CDR2 sequences are SGHDN and FVKESK. The CDR3 spells CASSRAGRSINEQFF. CDR3 sequence (DNA): TGTGCCAGCAGCAGGGCAGGGAGGTCAATCAATGAGCAGTTCTTC.

The CDR3 DNA reads as TGCAGTGCTAGTATCGGGGACGAGCAGTACTTC. Encoded protein: CSASIGDEQYF. The chain has TRBV20-1 and TRBJ2-7; D possibly corresponds to TRBD2 (5 bases). Trimming stripped 3 bases from V and 5 bases from J, with 8 bases between. CDR3 size: 11 residues. Germline values: CDR1 DFQATT, CDR2 SNEGSKA (reference sequence).

The chain couples TRBV4-3 to TRBJ2-3; 7 bases map to TRBD2. Trimming took 0 bases from V and 0 from J; bases not matched to a gene: 9. This CDR3 comprises 18 residues. Germline CDR1 is LGHNA and CDR2 is YSLEER. CDR3 sequence: CASSQDPASSGSTDTQYF. CDR3 nucleotides: TGCGCCAGCAGCCAAGATCCAGCTTCTAGCGGTAGCACAGATACGCAGTATTTT.

The gene calls are TRBV15 and TRBJ2-7, with 9 bases fitting TRBD2. After removal of 0 bases from V and 5 bases from J, the junction contained 8 bases not matched to a gene. This CDR3 has 16 residues. CDR1 is LNHNV and CDR2 is YYDKDF in the germline V gene (reference sequence). This CDR3 is CATSRDHGTSNNEQYF. The DNA for the CDR3 is TGTGCCACCAGCAGAGATCATGGGACTAGCAACAACGAGCAGTACTTC.

The rearrangement uses TRBV25-1 and TRBJ2-2; 8 nucleotides agree with TRBD1. V lost 9 bases, J lost 4 bases, and 10 bases stayed unmatched. CDR3 length: 15 residues. Germline V lookup: CDR1 MGHDK, CDR2 SYGVNS. The CDR3 loop is CASRIDRGSTGELFF. The CDR3 coding sequence is TGTGCCAGTAGAATCGACAGGGGAAGCACCGGGGAGCTGTTTTTT. Variable domain in full (rest from reference TRBV25-1 and TRBJ2-2): EADIYQTPRYLVIGTGKKITLECSQTMGHDKMYWYQQDPGMELHLIHYSYGVNSTEKGDLSSESTVSRIRTEHFPLTLESARPSHTSQYLCASRIDRGSTGELFFGEGSRLTVL.

This clone was recorded once. This chain uses TRBV19 with TRBJ2-1, with TRBD1 as a possible D gene (7 bases). The germline gives CDR1 LNHDA, CDR2 SQIVND (reference sequence). The germline V and J ends were trimmed by 4 bases and 4 bases, with 17 bases remaining between them. The CDR3 spans 16 residues. The chain's CDR3 is CASSKLRDRNYNEQFF. The CDR3 bases are TGTGCCAGTAGTAAGCTGCGGGACAGAAATTACAATGAGCAGTTCTTC.